The present TCR beta chain was sequenced within a study of Ad26.COV2.S vaccination and SARS-CoV-2 variants. Profiling relied on immunoSEQ multiplex PCR, and the TCRdb table lists in-frame clones only, not all of them. This table has approximately 90,000 clones, less than 85% appearing once. The sample consisted of peripheral blood, taken after recovery from COVID-19. This receptor was taken from a human donor who had recovered from COVID-19.

The CDR3 DNA sequence: TGTGCCAGCAGTTACTCCTCGGACTCCTACGAGCAGTACTTC. This sequence encodes CASSYSSDSYEQYF. This rearrangement joins TRBV6-5 to TRBJ2-7, with D hard to call. The V gene lost 0 bases and the J gene lost 0 bases, with 6 bases spanning the gap. The CDR3 extends over 14 amino acids. The V gene's germline CDR1 is MNHEY and CDR2 SVGAGI.